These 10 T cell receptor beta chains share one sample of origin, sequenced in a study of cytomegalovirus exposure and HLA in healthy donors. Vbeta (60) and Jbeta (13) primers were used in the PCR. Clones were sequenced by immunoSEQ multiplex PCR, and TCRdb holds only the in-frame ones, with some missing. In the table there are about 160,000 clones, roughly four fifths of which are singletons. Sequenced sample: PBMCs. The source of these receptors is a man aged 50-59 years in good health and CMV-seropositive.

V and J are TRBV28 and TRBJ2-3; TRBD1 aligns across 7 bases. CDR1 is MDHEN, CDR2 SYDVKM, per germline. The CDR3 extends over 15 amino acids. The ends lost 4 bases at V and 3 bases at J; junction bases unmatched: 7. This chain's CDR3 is CASSSLRQGTDTQYF. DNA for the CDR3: TGTGCCAGCAGTTCACTAAGACAGGGAACAGATACGCAGTATTTT.

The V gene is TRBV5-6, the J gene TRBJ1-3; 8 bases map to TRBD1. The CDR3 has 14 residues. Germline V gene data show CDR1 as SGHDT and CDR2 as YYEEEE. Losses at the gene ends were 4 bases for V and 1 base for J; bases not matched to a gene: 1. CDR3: CASSRQGSGNTIYF. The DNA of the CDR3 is TGTGCCAGCAGCCGACAGGGGTCTGGAAACACCATATATTTT.

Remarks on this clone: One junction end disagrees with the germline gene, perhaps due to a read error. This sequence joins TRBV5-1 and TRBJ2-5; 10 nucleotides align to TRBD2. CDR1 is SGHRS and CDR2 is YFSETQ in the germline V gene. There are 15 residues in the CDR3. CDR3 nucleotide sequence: TGCGCCAGCAGCCCGAGTGGGCAGGGTACTAGCGGGACAAACTTC. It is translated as CASSPSGQGTSGTNF.

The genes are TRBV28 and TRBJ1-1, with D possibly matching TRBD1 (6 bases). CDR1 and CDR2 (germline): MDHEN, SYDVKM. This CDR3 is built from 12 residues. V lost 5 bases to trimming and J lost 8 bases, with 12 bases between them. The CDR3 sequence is CASSNRVIEAFF. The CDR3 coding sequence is TGTGCCAGCAGTAACAGGGTTATAGAAGCTTTCTTT. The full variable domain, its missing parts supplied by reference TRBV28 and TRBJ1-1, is DVKVTQSSRYLVKRTGEKVFLECVQDMDHENMFWYRQDPGLGLRLIYFSYDVKMKEKGDIPEGYSVSREKKERFSLILESASTNQTSMYLCASSNRVIEAFFGQGTRLTVV.

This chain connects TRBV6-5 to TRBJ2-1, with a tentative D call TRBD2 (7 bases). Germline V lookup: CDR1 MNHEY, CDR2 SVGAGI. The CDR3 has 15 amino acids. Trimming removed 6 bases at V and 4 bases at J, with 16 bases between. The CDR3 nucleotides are TGTGCCAGCAGCCGGAAGGGGGGAGGGTACAATGAGCAGTTCTTC. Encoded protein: CASSRKGGGYNEQFF.

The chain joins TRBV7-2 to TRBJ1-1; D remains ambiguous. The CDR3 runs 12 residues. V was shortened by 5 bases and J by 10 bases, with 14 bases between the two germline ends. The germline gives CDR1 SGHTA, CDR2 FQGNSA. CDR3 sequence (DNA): TGTGCCAGCAGCCCAGGAGGGTGGGCAGCTTTCTTT. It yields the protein CASSPGGWAAFF.

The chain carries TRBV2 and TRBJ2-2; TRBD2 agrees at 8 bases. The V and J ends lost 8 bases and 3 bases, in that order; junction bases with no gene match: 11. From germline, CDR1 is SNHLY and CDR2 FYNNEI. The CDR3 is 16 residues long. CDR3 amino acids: CASSGAAGGHTGELFF. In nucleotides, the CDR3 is TGTGCCAGCTCCGGGGCGGCGGGGGGCCACACCGGGGAGCTGTTTTTT.

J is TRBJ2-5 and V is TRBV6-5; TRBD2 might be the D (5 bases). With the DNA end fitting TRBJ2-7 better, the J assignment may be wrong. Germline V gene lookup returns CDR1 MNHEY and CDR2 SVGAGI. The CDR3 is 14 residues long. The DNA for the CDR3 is TGTGCCAGCAGCCCGACCGGAGGCCCCTACGAGCAGTACTTC. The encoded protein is CASSPTGGPYEQYF.

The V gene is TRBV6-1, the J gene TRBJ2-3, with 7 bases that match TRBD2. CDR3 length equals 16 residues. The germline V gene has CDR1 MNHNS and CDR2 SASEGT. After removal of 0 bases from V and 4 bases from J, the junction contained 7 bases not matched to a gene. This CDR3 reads CASSEARGSWADTQYF. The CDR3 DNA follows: TGTGCCAGCAGTGAAGCACGCGGGAGCTGGGCAGATACGCAGTATTTT.

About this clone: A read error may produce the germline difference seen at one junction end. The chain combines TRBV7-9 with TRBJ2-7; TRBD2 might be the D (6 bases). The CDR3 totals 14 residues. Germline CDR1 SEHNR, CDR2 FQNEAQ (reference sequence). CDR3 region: CSSSLGGSYDEQYF. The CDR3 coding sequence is TGTTCCAGCAGCTTAGGAGGGTCGTACGACGAGCAGTACTTC. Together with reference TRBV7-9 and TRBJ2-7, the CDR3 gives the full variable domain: DTGVSQNPRHKITKRGQNVTFRCDPISEHNRLYWYRQTLGQGPEFLTYFQNEAQLEKSRLLSDRFSAERPKGSFSTLEIQRTEQGDSAMYLCSSSLGGSYDEQYFGPGTRLTVT.